This T cell receptor beta chain originates from a study of T cells in tuberculosis. Study findings and constraints: Selection depended on which cryopreserved specimens were available. Smaller distances to GMM-specific TCRs suggested their expansion in active tuberculosis.

Assay: immunoSEQ multiplex PCR; the TCRdb copy retains only in-frame clones and omits some. This sample has more than 35,000 clones, with over 90% found just once. Latent tuberculosis screening used tuberculin skin test and IGRA at entry. About this clone itself: Its specificity is not known.

The sequencing input was PBMCs. The clonotype comes from a donor aged 10-35 years with latent tuberculosis or without tuberculosis infection.

The CDR3 DNA sequence: TGTGCCAGCAGCTTTGGGACTAGCGGGAGCAATGAGCAGTTCTTC. Its protein is CASSFGTSGSNEQFF. V gene TRBV7-9 combines with J gene TRBJ2-1; 14 bases line up with TRBD2. V lost 3 bases and J lost 6; bases outside the gene matches: 1. The CDR3 has 15 amino acids. Germline V gene lookup returns CDR1 SEHNR and CDR2 FQNEAQ (reference sequence).